The text below deals with one T cell receptor beta chain. Its target is unknown. Unsorted samples relied on tens of millions of PBMCs, which served as the source of genomic DNA. These data come from a study of shared clonotypes between healthy human individuals. Assay runs were performed at deep level. The protocol was immunoSEQ multiplex PCR, while the TCRdb copy is restricted to in-frame clones and leaves out a portion. There are about 510,000 clones in the sample; around 74% occur only once, and 10% to 15% lies in the top ten. Trimming took 8 bases from V and 5 from J, leaving 12 bases between them. Germline CDR1 SQVTM, CDR2 ANQGSEA. The CDR3 spans 11 residues. General study points: Clonotype sharing among donors likely depends on sequencing depth.

The chain has TRBV29-1 and TRBJ2-5, with D uncertain. The sequenced sample was PBMCs. The clonotype was recovered from a woman aged 35 to 49 in good health. Some clones in this sample may be carry-over from other donors' samples. CDR3 region: CSSLGGETQYF. In DNA, the CDR3 is TGCAGCTCCCTCGGTGGGGAGACCCAGTACTTC.